Sequencing of this T cell receptor beta chain was carried out in a study of T cell clonotyping in hematopoietic cell transplantation. Points from the study as a whole: Broader posttransplant TCR repertoire diversity was predicted by graft donor and pretransplant recipient Inverse Simpson Index values. CD4 and CD8 repertoire contributions could not be separated without sorting.

Data came from immunoSEQ multiplex PCR; TCRdb stores just in-frame clones and leaves some out. The sample contains about 3,500 clones, roughly two thirds of which appear only once. Deletions cut 7 bases from V and 9 bases from J, with 22 bases between. The CDR3 extends over 14 amino acids. CDR1 MDHEN and CDR2 SYDVKM come from the germline V gene. On this clone itself: Its antigen is still unknown.

Recipient blood drawn about 28 days pretransplant and days 30, 100, 180 after. The chain couples TRBV28 to TRBJ2-7; TRBD2 is a possible D gene (5 bases). This receptor was obtained from a male patient aged 40 to 55 who had an allogeneic stem cell transplant from an unrelated donor, so the T cells may come from the graft donor. Some clones in this sample may be carry-over from other donors' samples. Sequenced here: peripheral blood mononuclear cells, sampled 30 days after allogeneic stem cell transplant. The CDR3 DNA sequence: TGTGCCAGCAAGCCCAGTCTTAGTGGGAGAGGGCAGTACTTC. Its translation is CASKPSLSGRGQYF.